This T cell receptor beta chain emerged from a study of blood T cells in healthy people across ages. Overall study results and limits: A roughly linear age-dependent decrease characterized TCR beta diversity per million T cells. Diversity was estimated from one million T cells, and these estimates were considered underestimates. Expanded clonotype changes were possibly confounded by unknown donor CMV status.

It was with a sample-barcoded 5' primer and a J-beta primer mix that a second PCR of roughly 7 to 11 cycles was run. With 12 random nucleotides, a template-switch adaptor tagged each individual cDNA molecule. MiXCR, run by TCRdb on the 5' RACE reads, gives a single entry per CDR3 protein. The data hold 700,000 to 950,000 distinct CDR3 sequences, with roughly 47% observed a single time. Losses at the gene ends were 5 bases for V and 4 bases for J; bases not matched to a gene: 10. Germline loops: CDR1 DFQATT, CDR2 SNEGSKA (reference sequence). CDR3 length: 15 residues. As regards this clonotype: The antigen is unknown.

The TCR originated in a woman in her fifties or sixties in good health. Specimen: blood. The chain joins TRBV20-1 to TRBJ2-1; 8 nucleotides line up with TRBD2. The CDR3 DNA follows: TGCAGTGCTCACCACGGACGGGGGGGGTACAATGAGCAGTTCTTC. Amino acids: CSAHHGRGGYNEQFF.